The 27 T cell receptor beta chains given below trace back to one sample, sequenced in a study of neurological immune-mediated disorders. TCRdb recomputed calls from the 5' RACE reads with MiXCR, one row per CDR3 protein. The data contain tens of thousands of distinct CDR3 sequences, around 13% of them singletons. The sample taken for sequencing was PBMCs. The receptors here all came from a woman aged 55 to 70 with HTLV-1-associated myelopathy (HAM/TSP).

This clonotype occurred many times. The chain recombines TRBV7-8 with TRBJ2-1; D is uncertain. This CDR3 is built from 13 residues. Germline CDR1 is SGHVS and CDR2 is FQNEAQ. Trimming shortened V by 0 bases and J by 8 bases, and 8 bases separated the two germline ends. The DNA for the CDR3 is TGTGCCAGCAGCTTAGCGGTGGGGTATGAGCAGTTCTTC. Amino acid sequence: CASSLAVGYEQFF.

V gene TRBV5-5 combines with J gene TRBJ2-7; D is unresolved. In germline, CDR1 is SGHKS, CDR2 YYEKEE (reference sequence). There are 12 residues in the CDR3. V shed 0 bases and J shed 2 bases, with 3 bases lying between them. The CDR3: CASSLGTYEQYF. CDR3 sequence (DNA): TGTGCCAGCAGCTTGGGGACCTACGAGCAGTACTTC.

Ten or more counts support this clonotype. This chain joins TRBV3-1 and TRBJ2-4, with D tentatively TRBD1 or TRBD2 (5 bases each). Germline-derived CDR1 and CDR2 are LGHDT and YNNKEL (reference sequence). V was cut by 3 bases and J by 6 bases, with 6 bases left in between. The CDR3 is 12 residues long. CDR3 amino acids: CASSQGPNIQYF. The CDR3 coding sequence is TGTGCCAGCAGCCAGGGACCAAACATTCAGTACTTC.

This clonotype ranks as medium-sized. The rearrangement uses TRBV7-2 and TRBJ1-2, with D perhaps TRBD1 (5 bases). V lost 3 bases and J lost 4, with 12 bases in between. The germline gives CDR1 SGHTA, CDR2 FQGNSA. The CDR3 spans 14 residues. CDR3 sequence: CASSFSRESYGYTF. CDR3 DNA sequence: TGTGCCAGCAGCTTTTCCAGGGAGAGCTATGGCTACACCTTC.

This clonotype was picked up many times. The chain joins TRBV29-1 to TRBJ2-3, with D perhaps being TRBD1 or TRBD2 (5 bases each). V was clipped by 1 base and J by 1 base, with 15 bases between them. CDR1 and CDR2 from the germline V gene are SQVTM and ANQGSEA. This CDR3 has 16 residues. CDR3 DNA: TGCAGCGTTGAAGGCGGGTCAGTGGGGGGCACAGATACGCAGTATTTT. Protein product: CSVEGGSVGGTDTQYF.

This clonotype was detected many times. The CDR3 nucleotides are TGTGCCATCAGTGAGTCTACTAGCGGTGAGGATACGCAGTATTTT. Translation: CAISESTSGEDTQYF. V gene TRBV10-3 combines with J gene TRBJ2-3, with 8 bases that match TRBD2. The CDR3 spans 15 residues. Germline CDR1 reads ENHRY; CDR2 reads SYGVKD. V dropped 0 bases and J dropped 6; count of bases not matched to a gene: 5.

Points on this clonotype: At one of its ends the junction is not consistent with the germline gene, which may arise from a read error. The chain is built from TRBV5-1 and TRBJ2-7; 8 bases agree with TRBD1. CDR1 SGHRS and CDR2 YFSETQ come from the germline V gene. The CDR3 is 15 residues long. In nucleotides, the CDR3 is TGCGCCAGCAGCCGGGGGACAGGAGGAGCCTACGATCAGTACTTC. It is translated as CASSRGTGGAYDQYF.

This clonotype was detected many times. The rearrangement links TRBV4-3 to TRBJ1-5; D is ambiguous. Trimming removed 3 bases from V and 3 bases from J, with 9 bases in between. Germline values: CDR1 LGHNA, CDR2 YSLEER. The CDR3 runs 14 residues. As DNA, the CDR3 is TGCGCCAGCAGCCAGAACCCCTTCAATCAGCCCCAGCATTTT. It yields the protein CASSQNPFNQPQHF.

The rearrangement links TRBV4-3 to TRBJ1-1; D uncertain. CDR1 and CDR2 (germline): LGHNA, YSLEER. V gave up 0 bases and J gave up 2 bases, with 7 bases separating them. The CDR3 is made up of 14 amino acids. The CDR3 DNA is TGCGCCAGCAGCCAAGAAGCCAGAAACACTGAAGCTTTCTTT. This sequence encodes CASSQEARNTEAFF.

This clonotype has a count of ten or more. The chain joins TRBV7-6 to TRBJ2-2; D call uncertain. CDR1 and CDR2 (germline): SGHVS, FNYEAQ. The CDR3 consists of 11 residues. The V and J ends lost 3 bases and 5 bases respectively, with 1 base between them. The CDR3, as DNA: TGTGCCAGCAGCTTTACCGGGGAGCTGTTTTTT. Translating it yields CASSFTGELFF.

This clonotype was recorded many times. The rearrangement joins TRBV11-2 to TRBJ2-6, with D perhaps TRBD1 (6 bases). The CDR3 spans 18 residues. With 1 base removed from V and 0 bases from J, the gap between germline ends came to 13 bases. Germline CDR1 reads SGHAT; CDR2 reads FQNNGV. The CDR3 DNA reads as TGTGCCAGCAGCTTAGCTAGCAGGGGCCCCTCTGGGGCCAACGTCCTGACTTTC. This translates into CASSLASRGPSGANVLTF.

In the case of this clonotype: Compared with germline, one end of the junction differs, possibly owing to a read error. This chain connects TRBV20-1 to TRBJ1-1; 9 bases are shared with TRBD1. CDR3 size: 14 residues. Germline V gene sequence: CDR1 DFQATT, CDR2 SNEGSKA (reference sequence). CDR3 in DNA: TGCAGTTCGGGCGGACAGGGGATGAACTCTGAAGCTTTCTTT. This translates into CSSGGQGMNSEAFF.

This clonotype was counted many times. The chain uses TRBV6-2 or TRBV6-3 and TRBJ2-3; D might be TRBD1 (5 bases). CDR1 is MNHEY and CDR2 is SVGEGT in the germline V gene. The CDR3 is 14 residues long. Trimming removed 2 bases at V and 6 bases at J, with 12 bases between. The CDR3 DNA sequence: TGTGCCAGCAGTTACGGTGGGGCCCGGGATACGCAGTATTTT. Amino acid sequence: CASSYGGARDTQYF.

This clonotype has a count of ten or more. Compared with germline, one end of the junction differs, possibly owing to a read error. The rearrangement links TRBV7-2 to TRBJ2-1; 10 bases are shared with TRBD1. CDR1 and CDR2 (germline): SGHTA, FQGNSA. CDR3 length: 11 residues. In nucleotides, the CDR3 is TGTGCCAGCAGCCGAGACAGGGGGCCGTACTTC. The encoded protein is CASSRDRGPYF. The whole variable domain, remainder taken from reference TRBV7-2 and TRBJ2-1, is GAGVSQSPSNKVTEKGKDVELRCDPISGHTALYWYRQSLGQGLEFLIYFQGNSAPDKSGLPSDRFSAERTGGSVSTLTIQRTQQEDSAVYLCASSRDRGPYFGPGTRLTVL.

This clonotype was recorded at least ten times. The chain links TRBV10-3 to TRBJ1-1; perhaps TRBD1 as D (5 bases). This CDR3 is built from 14 residues. The germline V gene encodes CDR1 ENHRY and CDR2 SYGVKD. Trimming stripped 2 bases from V and 1 base from J, with 8 bases between. The CDR3 nucleotides read TGTGCCATCAGTGAGGCACAGGAGAACACTGAAGCTTTCTTT. It specifies CAISEAQENTEAFF.

This clonotype was recorded many times. The chain has TRBV7-2 and TRBJ2-7; D not resolved. The CDR3 consists of 13 residues. Trimming removed 0 bases at V and 2 bases at J, with 5 bases between. Germline V gene lookup returns CDR1 SGHTA and CDR2 FQGNSA. The CDR3 loop is CASSLATTYEQYF. The CDR3 DNA reads TGTGCCAGCAGCTTAGCTACCACCTACGAGCAGTACTTC.

This clonotype was counted at least ten times. The V gene is TRBV6-4, the J gene TRBJ2-3; TRBD2 agrees at 8 bases. CDR1 MRHNA and CDR2 SNTAGT come from the germline V gene. CDR3 length equals 16 residues. J gave up 4 bases and V 6 bases, and 12 bases lay outside the gene matches. CDR3: CASSLREGRGSDTQYF. The CDR3 DNA reads as TGTGCCAGCAGCCTACGGGAGGGCCGGGGGTCAGATACGCAGTATTTT.

In this sample, this clonotype turned up a few times. The chain uses TRBV30 and TRBJ2-3; 7 bases align to TRBD2. The CDR3 runs to 13 residues. V lost 3 bases, J lost 0 bases, and 0 bases stayed unmatched. Germline V gene lookup returns CDR1 GTSNPN and CDR2 SVGIG (reference sequence). For the CDR3, the DNA is TGTGCCTGGAGGCGGGAGAGCACAGATACGCAGTATTTT. Encoded protein: CAWRRESTDTQYF.

Notes on this clonotype: Possible read error: a much larger clone is one base away. J is TRBJ2-1 and V is TRBV20-1, with D maybe TRBD1 (6 bases). This CDR3 spans 11 amino acids. Germline CDR1 is DFQATT and CDR2 is SNEGSKA (reference sequence). The ends were cut back, 5 bases at V and 15 bases at J, with 17 bases in the middle. This chain's CDR3 is CSAEGPWGRFF. The CDR3 DNA reads TGCAGTGCTGAGGGCCCCTGGGGGCGGTTCTTC.

This chain connects TRBV29-1 to TRBJ2-1, with 9 bases aligning to TRBD1. The germline gives CDR1 SQVTM, CDR2 ANQGSEA. The CDR3 runs 14 residues. The V and J ends lost 7 bases and 10 bases, in that order; junction bases with no gene match: 14. In nucleotides, the CDR3 is TGCAGCGCCACAGGGGGCACAGGGCTAATCGAGCAGTTCTTC. This translates into CSATGGTGLIEQFF.

The chain is built from TRBV19 and TRBJ1-1; 9 bases align to TRBD1. The germline gives CDR1 LNHDA, CDR2 SQIVND (reference sequence). This CDR3 has 14 residues. V shed 11 bases and J 1 base; nucleotides not matched to a gene: 8. The chain's CDR3 is CASRDRVGNTEAFF. CDR3 DNA: TGTGCCTCCCGGGACAGGGTGGGGAACACTGAAGCTTTCTTT.

V is TRBV15 and J is TRBJ2-7, with 9 bases lining up with TRBD2. CDR3 length equals 16 residues. Germline V gene sequence: CDR1 LNHNV, CDR2 YYDKDF (reference sequence). Trimming took 0 bases from V and 4 from J; bases not matched to a gene: 7. The CDR3 here is CATSRDHAGLAYEQYF. For the CDR3, the DNA is TGTGCCACCAGCAGAGATCATGCGGGACTAGCTTACGAGCAGTACTTC.

This clonotype was found many times. J is TRBJ2-2 and V is TRBV28; TRBD1 aligns across 7 bases. The CDR3 covers 17 residues. In germline, CDR1 is MDHEN, CDR2 SYDVKM. V dropped 6 bases and J dropped 6; count of bases not matched to a gene: 16. CDR3 in DNA: TGTGCCAGCAGCTACAGACAGGGAACGCGTAGCTCCGGGGAGCTGTTTTTT. It yields the protein CASSYRQGTRSSGELFF.

This clonotype came up once. J is TRBJ2-1 and V is TRBV20-1; 10 positions agree with TRBD1. The CDR3 has 14 residues. The germline V gene encodes CDR1 DFQATT and CDR2 SNEGSKA (reference sequence). Germline trimming cut 5 bases from V and 7 bases from J; bases unmatched to any gene: 8. This CDR3 reads CSASSGQGWNEQFF. The CDR3 DNA follows: TGCAGTGCTTCGTCGGGACAGGGGTGGAATGAGCAGTTCTTC.

This clonotype appeared many times. The chain couples TRBV12-3 or TRBV12-4 to TRBJ2-4, with TRBD1 identical over 9 bases. The J segment lost 3 bases and the V segment lost 3 bases, leaving 6 bases of the junction unmatched. The CDR3 covers 16 residues. CDR3 bases: TGTGCCAGCAGTTTCCGTAGGGACAGGGACAAAAACATTCAGTACTTC. Amino acids: CASSFRRDRDKNIQYF.

The table lists this clonotype with many counts. The V gene is TRBV5-6, the J gene TRBJ2-2; either TRBD1 or TRBD2 may fit D (6 bases each). This CDR3 region has 16 residues. The ends were cut back, 1 base at V and 4 bases at J, with 14 bases in the middle. Germline assignment: CDR1 SGHDT and CDR2 YYEEEE. CDR3 sequence: CASSLSPGAGTGELFF. The CDR3, as DNA: TGTGCCAGCAGCTTGTCCCCGGGGGCCGGCACCGGGGAGCTGTTTTTT.

The CDR3: CASSRDTPNTEAFF. Here the CDR3 DNA reads TGTGCCAGCAGCCGGGACACCCCTAACACTGAAGCTTTCTTT. This chain uses TRBV11-3 with TRBJ1-1; TRBD1 might be the D (6 bases). The ends were cut back, 5 bases at V and 2 bases at J, with 12 bases in the middle. The CDR3 is 14 amino acids. Germline values: CDR1 SGHNT, CDR2 YENEEA.